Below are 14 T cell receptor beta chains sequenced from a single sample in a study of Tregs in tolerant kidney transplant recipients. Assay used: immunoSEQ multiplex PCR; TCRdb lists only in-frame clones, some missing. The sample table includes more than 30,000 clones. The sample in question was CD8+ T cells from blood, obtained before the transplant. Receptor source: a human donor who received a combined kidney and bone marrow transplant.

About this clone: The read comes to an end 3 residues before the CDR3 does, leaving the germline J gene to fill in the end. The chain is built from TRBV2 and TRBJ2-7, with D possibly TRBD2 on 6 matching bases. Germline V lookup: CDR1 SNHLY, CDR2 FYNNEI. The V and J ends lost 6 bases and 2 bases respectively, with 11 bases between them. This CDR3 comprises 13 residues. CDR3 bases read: TGTGCCAGCAGGGGGACTGGAACCTACGAG. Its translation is CASRGTGTYE. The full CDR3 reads CASRGTGTYEQYF.

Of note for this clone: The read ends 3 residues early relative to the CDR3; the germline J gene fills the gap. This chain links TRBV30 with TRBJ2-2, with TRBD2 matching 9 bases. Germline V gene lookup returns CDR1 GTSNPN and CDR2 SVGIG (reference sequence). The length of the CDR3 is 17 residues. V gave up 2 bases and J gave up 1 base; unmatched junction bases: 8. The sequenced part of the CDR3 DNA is TGTGCCTGGAGTACGGATCGGACTAGCGAGAACACCGGGGAG. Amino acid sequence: CAWSTDRTSENTGE. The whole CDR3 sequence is CAWSTDRTSENTGELFF. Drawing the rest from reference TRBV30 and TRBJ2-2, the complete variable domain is SQTIHQWPATLVQPVGSPLSLECTVEGTSNPNLYWYRQAAGRGLQLLFYSVGIGQISSEVPQNLSASRPQDRQFILSSKKLLLSDSGFYLCAWSTDRTSENTGELFFGEGSRLTVL.

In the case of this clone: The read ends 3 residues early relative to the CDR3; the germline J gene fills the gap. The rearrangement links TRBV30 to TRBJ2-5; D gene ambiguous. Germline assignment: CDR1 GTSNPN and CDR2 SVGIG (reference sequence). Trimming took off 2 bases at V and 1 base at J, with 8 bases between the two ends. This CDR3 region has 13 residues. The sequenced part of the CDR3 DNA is TGTGCCTGGAGTCGACTCTTCCAAGAGACC. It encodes CAWSRLFQET. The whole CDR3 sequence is CAWSRLFQETQYF.

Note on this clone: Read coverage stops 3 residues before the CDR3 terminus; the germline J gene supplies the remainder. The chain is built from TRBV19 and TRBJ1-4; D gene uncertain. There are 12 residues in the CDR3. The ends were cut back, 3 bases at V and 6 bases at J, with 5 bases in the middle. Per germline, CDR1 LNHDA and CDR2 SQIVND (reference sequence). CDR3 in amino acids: CASSIGYEKLFF. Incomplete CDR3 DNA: TGTGCCAGTAGTATCGGTTATGAAAAA.

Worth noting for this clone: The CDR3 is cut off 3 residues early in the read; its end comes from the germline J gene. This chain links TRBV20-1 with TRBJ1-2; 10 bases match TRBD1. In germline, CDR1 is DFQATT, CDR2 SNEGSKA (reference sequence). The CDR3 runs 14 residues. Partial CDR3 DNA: TGCAGTGCTAGAGATCCCGGACAGGGGGAAGGC. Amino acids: CSARDPGQGEG. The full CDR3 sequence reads CSARDPGQGEGYTF.

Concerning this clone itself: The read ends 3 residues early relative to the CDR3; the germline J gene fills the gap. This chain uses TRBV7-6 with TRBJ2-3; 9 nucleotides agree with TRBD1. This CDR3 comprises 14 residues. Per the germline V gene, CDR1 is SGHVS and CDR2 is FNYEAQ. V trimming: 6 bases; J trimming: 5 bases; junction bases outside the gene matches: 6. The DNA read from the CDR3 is TGTGCCAGCAGGGACGGGACAGGGAAAGATACG. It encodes CASRDGTGKDT. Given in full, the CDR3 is CASRDGTGKDTQYF.

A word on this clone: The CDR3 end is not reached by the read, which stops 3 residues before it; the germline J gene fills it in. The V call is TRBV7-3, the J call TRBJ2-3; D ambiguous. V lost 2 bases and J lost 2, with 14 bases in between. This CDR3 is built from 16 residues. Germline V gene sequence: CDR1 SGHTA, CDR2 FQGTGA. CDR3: CASSLGSFSVTDTQYF. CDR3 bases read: TGTGCCAGCAGCTTAGGTTCTTTCTCGGTCACAGATACG.

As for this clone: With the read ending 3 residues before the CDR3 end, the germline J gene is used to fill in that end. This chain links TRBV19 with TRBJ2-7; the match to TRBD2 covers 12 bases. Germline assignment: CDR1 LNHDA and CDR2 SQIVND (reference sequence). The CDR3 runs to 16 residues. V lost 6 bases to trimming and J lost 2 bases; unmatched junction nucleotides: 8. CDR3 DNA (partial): TGTGCCAGTAGCCGGGGCGGACTAGCGGGACCCTACGAG. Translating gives CASSRGGLAGPYE. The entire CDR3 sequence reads CASSRGGLAGPYEQYF.

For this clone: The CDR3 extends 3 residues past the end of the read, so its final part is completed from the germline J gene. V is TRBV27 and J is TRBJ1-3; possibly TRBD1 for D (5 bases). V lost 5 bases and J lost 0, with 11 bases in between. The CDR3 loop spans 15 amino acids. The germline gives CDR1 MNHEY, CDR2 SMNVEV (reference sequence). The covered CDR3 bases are TGTGCCAGCAGTCCCGACAGCTCCTCTGGAAACACC. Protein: CASSPDSSSGNT. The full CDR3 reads CASSPDSSSGNTIYF.

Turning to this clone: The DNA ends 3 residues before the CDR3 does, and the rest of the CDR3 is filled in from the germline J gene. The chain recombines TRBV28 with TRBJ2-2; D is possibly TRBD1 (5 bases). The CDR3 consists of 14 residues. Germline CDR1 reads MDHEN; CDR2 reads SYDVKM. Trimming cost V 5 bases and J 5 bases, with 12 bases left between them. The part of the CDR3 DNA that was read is TGTGCCAGCAGTCGCTTCAGGGTGACCGGGGAG. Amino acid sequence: CASSRFRVTGE. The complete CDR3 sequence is CASSRFRVTGELFF.

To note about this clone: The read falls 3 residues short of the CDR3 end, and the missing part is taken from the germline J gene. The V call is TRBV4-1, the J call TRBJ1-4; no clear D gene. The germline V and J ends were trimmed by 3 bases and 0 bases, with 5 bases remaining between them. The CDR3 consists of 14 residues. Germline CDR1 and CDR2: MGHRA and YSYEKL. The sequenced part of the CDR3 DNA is TGCGCCAGCAGCCACCTAGCAACTAATGAAAAA. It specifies CASSHLATNEK. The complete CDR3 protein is CASSHLATNEKLFF.

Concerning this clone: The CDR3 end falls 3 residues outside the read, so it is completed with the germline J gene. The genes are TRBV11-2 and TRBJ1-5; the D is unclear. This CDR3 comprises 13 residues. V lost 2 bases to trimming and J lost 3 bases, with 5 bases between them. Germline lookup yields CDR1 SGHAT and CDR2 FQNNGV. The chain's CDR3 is CASSLRVNQPQHF. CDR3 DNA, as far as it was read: TGTGCCAGCAGCTTAAGGGTCAATCAGCCC. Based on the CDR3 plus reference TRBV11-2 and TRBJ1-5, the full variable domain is EAGVAQSPRYKIIEKRQSVAFWCNPISGHATLYWYQQILGQGPKLLIQFQNNGVVDDSQLPKDRFSAERLKGVDSTLKIQPAKLEDSAVYLCASSLRVNQPQHFGDGTRLSIL.

CDR3 loop: CASSYAPGGYNEQFF. CDR3 bases read: TGTGCCAGCAGTTACGCCCCCGGGGGCTACAATGAG. V usage is TRBV6-2 or TRBV6-3 and J usage is TRBJ2-1; TRBD2 is a possible D gene (6 bases). The missing CDR3 end, 3 residues past where the read stops, is filled in from the germline J gene. This CDR3 contains 15 residues. V dropped 2 bases and J dropped 3 bases, with 11 bases sitting between them. CDR1 and CDR2 from the germline V gene are MNHEY and SVGEGT.

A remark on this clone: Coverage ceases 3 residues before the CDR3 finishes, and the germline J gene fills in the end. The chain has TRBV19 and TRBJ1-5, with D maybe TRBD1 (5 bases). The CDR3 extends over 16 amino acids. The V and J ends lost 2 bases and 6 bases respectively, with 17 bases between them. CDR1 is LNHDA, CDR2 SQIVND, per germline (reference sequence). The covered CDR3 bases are TGTGCCAGTAGTATAAGTGAGGGGTTGAGACGTCAGCCC. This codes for CASSISEGLRRQP. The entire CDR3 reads CASSISEGLRRQPQHF. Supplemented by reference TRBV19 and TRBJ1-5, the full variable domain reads DGGITQSPKYLFRKEGQNVTLSCEQNLNHDAMYWYRQDPGQGLRLIYYSQIVNDFQKGDIAEGYSVSREKKESFPLTVTSAQKNPTAFYLCASSISEGLRRQPQHFGDGTRLSIL.